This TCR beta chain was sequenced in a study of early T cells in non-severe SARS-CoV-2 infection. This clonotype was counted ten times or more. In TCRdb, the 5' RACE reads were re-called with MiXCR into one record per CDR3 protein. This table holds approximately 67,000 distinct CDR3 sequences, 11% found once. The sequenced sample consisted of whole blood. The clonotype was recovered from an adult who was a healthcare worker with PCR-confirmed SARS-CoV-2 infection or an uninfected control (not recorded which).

The CDR3 DNA reads TGTGCCAGCAGTGGAGAACAGTACAATGAGCAGTTCTTC. Encoded protein: CASSGEQYNEQFF. This sequence joins TRBV6-1 and TRBJ2-1; D gene uncertain. V was shortened by 4 bases and J by 4 bases, with 8 bases between the two germline ends. Germline loops: CDR1 MNHNS, CDR2 SASEGT. The CDR3 runs to 13 residues.